The T cell receptor beta chain under discussion was sequenced for a study of cytomegalovirus exposure and HLA in healthy donors. Whole-study findings and limits: Subsequent analysis of the 95 to 150 validation repertoires found a tendency for first-cohort TCR clusters to co-occur.

Trimming removed 5 bases from V and 4 bases from J, with 9 bases in between. The germline gives CDR1 SGHTA, CDR2 FQGTGA. There are 13 residues in the CDR3. Measured with immunoSEQ multiplex PCR; TCRdb has only the in-frame clones, and not every one. Among 300,000 to 450,000 clones, 80% to 90% were seen once, and the ten largest hold about 0.8%. Comment on this clone: Antigen specificity is unknown.

This chain links TRBV7-3 with TRBJ1-5; possibly TRBD1 for D (6 bases). This TCR came from a young woman in good health and CMV-seronegative. The sample consisted of PBMCs. The CDR3 nucleotides are TGTGCCAGCAGCATCGGGACAAATCAGCCCCAGCATTTT. It is translated as CASSIGTNQPQHF.